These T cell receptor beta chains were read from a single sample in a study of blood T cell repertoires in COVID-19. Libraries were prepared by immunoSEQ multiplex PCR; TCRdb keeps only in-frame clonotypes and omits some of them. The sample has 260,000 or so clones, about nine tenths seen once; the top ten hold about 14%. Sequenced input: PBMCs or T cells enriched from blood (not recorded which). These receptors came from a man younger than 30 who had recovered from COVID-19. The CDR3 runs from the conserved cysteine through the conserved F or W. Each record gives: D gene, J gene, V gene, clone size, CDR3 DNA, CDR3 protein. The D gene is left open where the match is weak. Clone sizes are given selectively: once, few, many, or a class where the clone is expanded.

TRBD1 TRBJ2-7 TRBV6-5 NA TGTGCCAGCACCCCAGGGGGAGCCTACGAGCAGTACTTC CASTPGGAYEQYF
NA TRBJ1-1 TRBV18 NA TGTGCCAGCTCACCCAAGGAGGGCACTGAAGCTTTCTTT CASSPKEGTEAFF
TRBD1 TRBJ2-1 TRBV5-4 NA TGTGCCAGCAGCCCCCATGGCGGGACAGGGGCCCGAAATGAGCAGTTCTTC CASSPHGGTGARNEQFF
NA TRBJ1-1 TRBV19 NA TGTGCCAGTAACATGGGAGGTACTGAAGCTTTCTTT CASNMGGTEAFF
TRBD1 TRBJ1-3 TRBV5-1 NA TGCGCCAGCAGCATGGACAGGGCTGGAAACACCATATATTTT CASSMDRAGNTIYF
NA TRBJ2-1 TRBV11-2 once TGTGCCAGCAGCTTAATTGGTGGCGGAAGCTCCTACAATGAGCAGTTCTTC CASSLIGGGSSYNEQFF
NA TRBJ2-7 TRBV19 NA TGTGCCAGTAGTATGAATACAGGCTTGGGCGAGCAGTACTTC CASSMNTGLGEQYF
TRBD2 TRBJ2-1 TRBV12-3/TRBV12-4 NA TGTGCCAGCAGGGGACTAGACGGTGAGCAGTTCTTC CASRGLDGEQFF
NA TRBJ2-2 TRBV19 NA TGTGCCAGTAGTAGCGGGATAGGGACCGGGGAGCTGTTTTTT CASSSGIGTGELFF
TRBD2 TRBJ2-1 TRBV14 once TGTGCCAGCAGCCAAGACTGGCTAGCGGGAGCCTACAATGAGCAGTTCTTC CASSQDWLAGAYNEQFF
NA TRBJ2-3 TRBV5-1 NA TGCGCCAGCATTTCGGAGGTCCCCGATACGCAGTATTTT CASISEVPDTQYF
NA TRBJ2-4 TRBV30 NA TGTGCCTGGAGTACTGGAAACATTCAGTACTTC CAWSTGNIQYF
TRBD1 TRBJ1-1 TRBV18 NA TGTGCCAGCTCACCCCGGACAGGGGGTCTCCCCATGAACACTGAAGCTTTCTTT CASSPRTGGLPMNTEAFF
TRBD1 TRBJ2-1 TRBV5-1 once TGCGCCAGCAGCTTGGGAGGGACAGAGTACAATGAGCAGTTCTTC CASSLGGTEYNEQFF
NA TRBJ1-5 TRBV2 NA TGTGCCAGCAGTGAAGAGGCGGTGGCGAATCAGCCCCAGCATTTT CASSEEAVANQPQHF
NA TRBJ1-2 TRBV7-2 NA TGTGCCAGCAGCTTAGGGGAGGGCGGCTACACCTTC CASSLGEGGYTF
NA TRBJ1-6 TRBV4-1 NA TGCGCCAGCAGCCAAGATCTAGGCAGGGGTAATTCACCCCTCCACTTT CASSQDLGRGNSPLHF